These T cell receptor beta chains were read from a single sample in a study of blood T cell repertoires in COVID-19. Generated by immunoSEQ multiplex PCR, the TCRdb table keeps only in-frame clones and is missing some. The sample records roughly 190,000 clones, about 88% being singletons. The specimen sequenced was peripheral blood. The origin of the receptors is a middle-aged woman who had recovered from COVID-19. Both conserved end residues are part of each CDR3. The D gene is left open where the match is weak. Only part of the rows carry a size: once, few, many, or a class if the clone is expanded.

NA	TRBV27	NA	TRBJ2-7	TGTGCCAGCAGCCACCCCCCGGACGAGCAGTACTTC	CASSHPPDEQYF
NA	TRBV28	TRBD2	TRBJ2-7	TGTGCCAGCAGTTCCCAGCGGGAGTGGATGGTCAACGAGCAGTACTTC	CASSSQREWMVNEQYF
NA	TRBV5-4	TRBD2	TRBJ2-1	TGTGCCAACAGCTTGGCCACGGGAGGGCCCGATGAGCAGTTCTTC	CANSLATGGPDEQFF
NA	TRBV27	TRBD2	TRBJ2-2	TGTGCCAGCAGTTTACGCCCCCCCCTTGTTCTATCTGAAGCGGGAGGGCCAGGCGGGGAGCTGTTTTTT	CASSLRPPLVLSEAGGPGGELFF
NA	TRBV27	TRBD1	TRBJ2-5	TGTGCCAGCAGTTTATCGACAGGGGGTCTACAAGAGACCCAGTACTTC	CASSLSTGGLQETQYF
few	TRBV6-5	NA	TRBJ1-5	TGTGCCAGCGCGGGGCCTAATCAGCCCCAGCATTTT	CASAGPNQPQHF
NA	TRBV3-1/TRBV3-2	NA	TRBJ1-1	TGTGCCAGCAGCCCGTGGGGCAGTGAAACAGCTTTCTTT	CASSPWGSETAFF
once	TRBV5-1	TRBD1	TRBJ2-2	TGCGCCAGCAGCTTGGGACAGGGAAACACCGGGGAGCTGTTTTTT	CASSLGQGNTGELFF
NA	TRBV19	NA	TRBJ1-1	TGTGCCAGTAGTTGGGCAGGGAAAAGAGCCACTGAAGCTTTCTTT	CASSWAGKRATEAFF
NA	TRBV25-1	TRBD1	TRBJ2-1	TGTGCCAGCAGTGAAGAGGGGACAGTCAGCTACAATGAGCAGTTCTTC	CASSEEGTVSYNEQFF
NA	TRBV18	NA	TRBJ1-4	TGTGCCAGCTCACCTGAAGGCACAGAGAATGAAAAACTGTTTTTT	CASSPEGTENEKLFF
NA	TRBV30	TRBD1	TRBJ2-5	TGTGCCTGGACCCCAGGGGGAGAGACCCAGTACTTC	CAWTPGGETQYF
NA	TRBV27	TRBD2	TRBJ2-7	TGTGCCAGCAGTTTCCACGGACTAGCGGCGTCCTACGAGCAGTACTTC	CASSFHGLAASYEQYF
NA	TRBV5-4	NA	TRBJ1-2	TGTGCCAGCAGCTTGGACAGGAACCTCTATGGCTACACCTTC	CASSLDRNLYGYTF
NA	TRBV29-1	TRBD2	TRBJ2-3	TGCAGCTCATTAAGTAGCGCTAGCGGGCCAGATACGCAGTATTTT	CSSLSSASGPDTQYF
few	TRBV19	TRBD1	TRBJ2-2	TGTGCCAGTAGTCAAAGGACAGGGTTCACCGGGGAGCTGTTTTTT	CASSQRTGFTGELFF
NA	TRBV6-5	NA	TRBJ2-2	TGTGCCAGCAGTTACTCGGACACCTACACCGGGGAGCTGTTTTTT	CASSYSDTYTGELFF
NA	TRBV4-2	TRBD1	TRBJ1-1	TGTGCCAGCAGCCAGCCGACAGGGTCCTCGCCAGAAGCTTTCTTT	CASSQPTGSSPEAFF
NA	TRBV5-4	NA	TRBJ1-2	TGTGCCAGCAGCTTACAGGACCCCTCCTATGGCTACACCTTC	CASSLQDPSYGYTF
NA	TRBV3-1/TRBV3-2	TRBD1	TRBJ1-4	TGTGCCAGCAGCCAAGGTCCAGGACAGGGAGCAACTAATGAAAAACTGTTTTTT	CASSQGPGQGATNEKLFF
NA	TRBV28	TRBD1	TRBJ1-5	TGTGCCAGCAGTGTACAGGGGATAAGCAATCAGCCCCAGCATTTT	CASSVQGISNQPQHF
NA	TRBV3-1/TRBV3-2	TRBD1	TRBJ2-3	TGTGCCAGCAGCCAAGGGCCGGAACAGGGGGCAACAGATACGCAGTATTTT	CASSQGPEQGATDTQYF
NA	TRBV2	TRBD1	TRBJ2-1	TGTGCCAGCAGTGTGGGGACAGGGGTCGGTGAGCAGTTCTTC	CASSVGTGVGEQFF
NA	TRBV6-6	TRBD1	TRBJ2-7	TGTGCCAGCAGTTTAAACAGGGGACAAAACGAGCAGTACTTC	CASSLNRGQNEQYF
NA	TRBV19	NA	TRBJ1-5	TGTGCCAGTAGTATAGGTTTGGGAGGGCAAGGCCAGCCCCAGCATTTT	CASSIGLGGQGQPQHF
NA	TRBV9	TRBD1	TRBJ2-3	TGTGCCAGCAGCGTTAGGGACAGGGAAGCAGATACGCAGTATTTT	CASSVRDREADTQYF
NA	TRBV7-8	TRBD2	TRBJ2-7	TGTGCCAGCAGCTTAGGAGGGGCTAGCGGGGAAACCTACGAGCAGTACTTC	CASSLGGASGETYEQYF
NA	TRBV18	TRBD1	TRBJ1-1	TGTGCCAGCTCACCACTCTATACAGGGGGGGACACTGAAGCTTTCTTT	CASSPLYTGGDTEAFF
NA	TRBV3-1/TRBV3-2	TRBD1	TRBJ1-6	TGTGCCAGCAGCCCGACCGGGACAGACAGGAGCTCCTATAATTCACCCCTCCACTTT	CASSPTGTDRSSYNSPLHF
NA	TRBV18	TRBD1	TRBJ1-1	TGTGCCAGCTCCTTGTTGTCCGGGACAGGGAGTCTGGTCACTGAAGCTTTCTTT	CASSLLSGTGSLVTEAFF
NA	TRBV7-9	TRBD1	TRBJ2-1	TGTGCCAGCAGTTCCCCCGGACAGGGGCACCGGGGCGAGCAGTTCTTC	CASSSPGQGHRGEQFF
NA	TRBV7-2	TRBD2	TRBJ2-5	TGTGCCAGCAGCCCCTTTGGGGGGGGACAAGAGACCCAGTACTTC	CASSPFGGGQETQYF
NA	TRBV5-1	TRBD2	TRBJ2-7	TGCGCCAGCAGCTGGACTAGCGCCTACGAGCAGTACTTC	CASSWTSAYEQYF
NA	TRBV5-1	TRBD2	TRBJ2-1	TGCGCCAGCGCACTAATACTTACCGGGACTAGCGGGAGCAATGAGCAGTTCTTC	CASALILTGTSGSNEQFF
NA	TRBV28	TRBD1	TRBJ2-1	TGTGCCAGCAGTCCGGGACAGCACAATGAGCAGTTCTTC	CASSPGQHNEQFF
NA	TRBV5-1	NA	TRBJ2-1	TGCGCCAGCAGGTTAGGTCAGGGGAGCTCCTACAATGAGCAGTTCTTC	CASRLGQGSSYNEQFF
NA	TRBV19	NA	TRBJ1-1	TGTGCCAGTAGTACAGACACTGAAGCTTTCTTT	CASSTDTEAFF
NA	TRBV19	TRBD1	TRBJ1-2	TGTGCCAGTAGCTCCACAGGGGTAACCTATGGCTACACCTTC	CASSSTGVTYGYTF
NA	TRBV2	NA	TRBJ1-5	TGTGCCAGCATGGGGGCAGGGGATGGACAGCCCCAGCATTTT	CASMGAGDGQPQHF
once	TRBV28	NA	TRBJ2-3	TGTGCCAGCAGTTTTGGATTCGGGAGTGGCACAGATACGCAGTATTTT	CASSFGFGSGTDTQYF
NA	TRBV10-3	NA	TRBJ1-4	TGTGCCATCAGTGAAGTGTTACAGGGTGCAACTAATGAAAAACTGTTTTTT	CAISEVLQGATNEKLFF
NA	TRBV28	TRBD1	TRBJ2-4	TGTGCCAGCAGTCAAACAGGGGCCAAAGCCAAAAACATTCAGTACTTC	CASSQTGAKAKNIQYF
NA	TRBV4-2	TRBD1	TRBJ2-7	TGTGCCAGCAGCCAAGGGACAGGGGGTTCCTACGAGCAGTACTTC	CASSQGTGGSYEQYF
NA	TRBV6-2/TRBV6-3	TRBD2	TRBJ2-1	TGTGCCAGCAGTCCAACTAGCGACTACAATGAGCAGTTCTTC	CASSPTSDYNEQFF
NA	TRBV28	TRBD2	TRBJ2-3	TGTGCCAGCAGCTCCCCTAGCGGGAGGCCTCCCTTCACAGATACGCAGTATTTT	CASSSPSGRPPFTDTQYF